These 24 T cell receptor beta chains came from one sample sequenced in a study of cytomegalovirus exposure and HLA in healthy donors. Data came from immunoSEQ multiplex PCR; TCRdb stores just in-frame clones and leaves some out. The sample lists roughly 120,000 clones, around nine tenths occurring once. Sequences were obtained from PBMCs. These receptors all stem from a man between 18 and 29 years old in good health and CMV-seropositive.

This chain links TRBV5-1 with TRBJ2-5; tentatively, D is TRBD1 (6 bases). This CDR3 comprises 14 residues. V shed 9 bases and J shed 4 bases, with 19 bases lying between them. Looked up from germline, CDR1 is SGHRS and CDR2 is YFSETQ. CDR3 sequence: CATAAGEMGETQYF. In DNA form, the CDR3 reads TGCGCCACAGCGGCAGGGGAGATGGGAGAGACCCAGTACTTC.

The rearrangement joins TRBV7-2 to TRBJ1-1; 8 bases are a match to TRBD1. V lost 4 bases and J lost 5; bases outside the gene matches: 9. CDR1 SGHTA and CDR2 FQGNSA come from the germline V gene. This CDR3 has 15 amino acids. The CDR3 loop reads CASSSHDRGRTEAFF. The DNA for the CDR3 is TGTGCCAGCAGCTCCCACGACAGGGGTAGAACTGAAGCTTTCTTT.

This chain uses TRBV5-1 with TRBJ1-1, with 10 bases matching TRBD1. Per the germline V gene, CDR1 is SGHRS and CDR2 is YFSETQ. The CDR3 runs 20 residues. V lost 4 bases to trimming and J lost 4 bases; unmatched junction nucleotides: 22. The CDR3 nucleotides are TGCGCCAGCAGCCGAATAACGATCATTCCCGGGGACAGGGGTAGCACTGAAGCTTTCTTT. Its protein product is CASSRITIIPGDRGSTEAFF.

V is TRBV27 and J is TRBJ2-2, with D perhaps TRBD2 (5 bases). The V and J ends lost 8 bases and 5 bases respectively, with 6 bases between them. The CDR3 contains 11 residues. Germline V gives CDR1 MNHEY, CDR2 SMNVEV (reference sequence). The CDR3 bases are TGTGCCAGCCGGGGAACCGGGGAGCTGTTTTTT. Its translation is CASRGTGELFF.

The V gene is TRBV5-1, the J gene TRBJ2-2; a weak D match, TRBD1 (5 bases). This CDR3 has 15 residues. The V and J ends lost 1 base and 4 bases respectively, with 11 bases between them. Germline CDR1 SGHRS, CDR2 YFSETQ. The CDR3 DNA reads TGCGCCAGCAGCTTGCGGCAGGGTGGCACCGGGGAGCTGTTTTTT. Amino acids: CASSLRQGGTGELFF. Together with reference TRBV5-1 and TRBJ2-2, the CDR3 gives the full variable domain: KAGVTQTPRYLIKTRGQQVTLSCSPISGHRSVSWYQQTPGQGLQFLFEYFSETQRNKGNFPGRFSGRQFSNSRSEMNVSTLELGDSALYLCASSLRQGGTGELFFGEGSRLTVL.

The V call is TRBV5-4, the J call TRBJ1-2; D is possibly TRBD1 (6 bases). Germline lookup yields CDR1 SGHNT and CDR2 YYREEE (reference sequence). V was shortened by 3 bases and J by 3 bases, with 18 bases between the two germline ends. The CDR3 is 16 residues long. The CDR3 spells CASSSSGGAWDYGYTF. CDR3 DNA: TGTGCCAGCAGCTCCTCGGGGGGGGCTTGGGACTATGGCTACACCTTC.

The rearrangement joins TRBV7-2 to TRBJ1-1; 12 positions match TRBD1. This CDR3 contains 15 residues. Losses at the gene ends were 3 bases for V and 6 bases for J; bases not matched to a gene: 5. Germline CDR1 SGHTA, CDR2 FQGNSA. Here the CDR3 DNA reads TGTGCCAGCAGCTTCAGGGACAGGGGGCAATCTGAAGCTTTCTTT. Translating it yields CASSFRDRGQSEAFF. The variable domain in full, with the rest retrieved from reference TRBV7-2 and TRBJ1-1, is GAGVSQSPSNKVTEKGKDVELRCDPISGHTALYWYRQSLGQGLEFLIYFQGNSAPDKSGLPSDRFSAERTGGSVSTLTIQRTQQEDSAVYLCASSFRDRGQSEAFFGQGTRLTVV.

In its sample, this clone was seen once. The CDR3 loop reads CASTPARGRGTDTQYF. The CDR3 DNA reads TGTGCCAGTACGCCCGCCCGGGGGAGGGGCACAGATACGCAGTATTTT. The chain combines TRBV19 with TRBJ2-3; 7 bases agree with TRBD2. The CDR3 runs to 16 residues. With 7 bases clipped from V and 1 base from J, the junction kept 11 bases outside the gene matches. Germline-derived CDR1 and CDR2 are LNHDA and SQIVND (reference sequence).

This clone was recorded only once. The V call is TRBV4-3, the J call TRBJ1-1; D unresolved. Trimming cost V 1 base and J 4 bases, with 7 bases left between them. Germline V gene data show CDR1 as LGHNA and CDR2 as YSLEER. This CDR3 spans 13 amino acids. The CDR3 sequence is CASSQGSATEAFF. CDR3 bases: TGCGCCAGCAGCCAAGGGAGCGCCACTGAAGCTTTCTTT.

The CDR3 nucleotides read TGTGCCAGCAGCCAAAGTTATCAGGGCTACGAGCAGTACTTC. Its protein is CASSQSYQGYEQYF. This chain connects TRBV4-2 to TRBJ2-7; the D gene is possibly TRBD1 (5 bases). The ends were cut back, 2 bases at V and 3 bases at J, with 11 bases in the middle. The germline V gene has CDR1 LGHNA and CDR2 YNFKEQ. The CDR3 extends over 14 amino acids.

The V and J genes are TRBV6-5 and TRBJ1-6, with D perhaps TRBD1 (6 bases). Germline-derived CDR1 and CDR2 are MNHEY and SVGAGI. The V gene lost 0 bases and the J gene lost 8 bases, with 11 bases spanning the gap. The CDR3 runs to 15 residues. The DNA for the CDR3 is TGTGCCAGCAGTTACTCGAGGGGGTCTCATTCACCCCTCCACTTT. It specifies CASSYSRGSHSPLHF.

This clone was counted between two and nine times. The gene calls are TRBV5-3 and TRBJ2-7, with D perhaps matching TRBD2 (5 bases). TRBV5-3 is flagged as an ORF with uncertain function. The CDR3 is 17 amino acids. The V end lost 1 base, the J end lost 2 bases, and 19 bases lay between the germline ends. Here the CDR3 reads CARSLSIGGLRTYEQYF. In DNA, the CDR3 is TGTGCCAGAAGCTTGTCGATAGGAGGCCTCAGGACCTACGAGCAGTACTTC.

The chain has TRBV5-4 and TRBJ2-2, with a possible D match to TRBD2 (5 bases). The CDR3 consists of 18 residues. Trimming removed 1 base at V and 1 base at J, with 17 bases between. The germline V gene has CDR1 SGHNT and CDR2 YYREEE (reference sequence). The CDR3 loop reads CASSLHRTYGLNTGELFF. CDR3 in DNA: TGTGCCAGCAGCTTGCATCGGACTTACGGACTGAACACCGGGGAGCTGTTTTTT.

The rearrangement uses TRBV28 and TRBJ2-2, with D maybe TRBD1 (6 bases). This CDR3 region has 16 residues. Deletions cut 6 bases from V and 2 bases from J, with 16 bases between. Germline lookup yields CDR1 MDHEN and CDR2 SYDVKM. CDR3 sequence: CASSSPDRTNTGELFF. Here the CDR3 DNA reads TGTGCCAGCAGCTCCCCGGACAGAACCAACACCGGGGAGCTGTTTTTT.

The chain has TRBV10-3 and TRBJ1-1; D is possibly TRBD1 (5 bases). Trimming took off 6 bases at V and 5 bases at J, with 13 bases between the two ends. The CDR3 sequence is 13 residues long. Looked up from germline, CDR1 is ENHRY and CDR2 is SYGVKD. The CDR3 coding sequence is TGTGCCATCAGCGGGGGGATAGAGACTGAAGCTTTCTTT. This translates into CAISGGIETEAFF.

The V call is TRBV7-9, the J call TRBJ2-4; tentative D call: TRBD1 (6 bases). In germline, CDR1 is SEHNR, CDR2 FQNEAQ (reference sequence). Deletions cut 5 bases from V and 0 bases from J, with 14 bases between. This CDR3 contains 16 residues. CDR3 coding DNA: TGTGCCAGCAGCGGGGGACATCCTGTAGCCAAAAACATTCAGTACTTC. Translated: CASSGGHPVAKNIQYF.

There are many counts of this clone. The chain uses TRBV4-2 and TRBJ2-3; TRBD2 is a possible D gene (7 bases). The ends were cut back, 0 bases at V and 4 bases at J, with 14 bases in the middle. CDR3 length: 16 amino acids. Germline V gene sequence: CDR1 LGHNA, CDR2 YNFKEQ. The CDR3 nucleotides are TGTGCCAGCAGCCAAGATCGGAGAGGGGGGGCAGATACGCAGTATTTT. This gives the protein CASSQDRRGGADTQYF.

The V call is TRBV11-2, the J call TRBJ2-2, with 8 bases matching TRBD1. The CDR3 is 17 residues long. The J segment lost 6 bases and the V segment lost 0 bases, leaving 9 bases of the junction unmatched. From germline, CDR1 is SGHAT and CDR2 FQNNGV. The CDR3 protein is CASSLDNGPGGPGELFF. For the CDR3, the DNA is TGTGCCAGCAGCTTAGATAACGGGCCAGGGGGCCCCGGGGAGCTGTTTTTT.

The V gene is TRBV7-8, the J gene TRBJ2-3, with 14 positions matching TRBD2. Germline V gene data show CDR1 as SGHVS and CDR2 as FQNEAQ. V shed 5 bases and J 3 bases; nucleotides not matched to a gene: 4. The CDR3 is 16 residues long. In DNA, the CDR3 is TGTGCCAGCAGCCCTGGACTAGCGGGGGGTACAGATACGCAGTATTTT. This translates into CASSPGLAGGTDTQYF.

V usage is TRBV2 and J usage is TRBJ1-5; D is undetermined. Germline V gives CDR1 SNHLY, CDR2 FYNNEI. With 7 bases removed from V and 1 base from J, the gap between germline ends came to 14 bases. This CDR3 contains 15 residues. The CDR3 DNA reads as TGTGCCAGCAATGGCGGGATGATAAGCAATCAGCCCCAGCATTTT. It specifies CASNGGMISNQPQHF.

The chain links TRBV27 to TRBJ1-2, with 11 bases aligning to TRBD1. The germline gives CDR1 MNHEY, CDR2 SMNVEV (reference sequence). This CDR3 contains 14 residues. Trimming at V came to 2 bases and at J to 4 bases, leaving 0 bases not matched to a gene. The CDR3 coding sequence is TGTGCCAGCAGTTTAGGGACAGGGGGCTATGGCTACACCTTC. This codes for CASSLGTGGYGYTF.

The chain combines TRBV5-8 with TRBJ2-1; D is unclear. Trimming removed 2 bases at V and 9 bases at J, with 6 bases between. The CDR3 runs 11 residues. Germline V gene data show CDR1 as SGHTS and CDR2 as YDEGEE. CDR3 region: CASSLGGEQFF. The CDR3 DNA reads TGTGCCAGCAGCTTAGGCGGTGAGCAGTTCTTC.

The chain uses TRBV9 and TRBJ1-6; D perhaps matches TRBD1 (5 bases). With 3 bases removed from V and 9 bases from J, the gap between germline ends came to 7 bases. In germline, CDR1 is SGDLS, CDR2 YYNGEE. The CDR3 loop spans 12 amino acids. Here the CDR3 DNA reads TGTGCCAGCAGCGGAGACAGTTCACCCCTCCACTTT. It is translated as CASSGDSSPLHF.

This chain uses TRBV5-1 with TRBJ1-1; D not certain. Germline lookup yields CDR1 SGHRS and CDR2 YFSETQ. Trimming removed 1 base at V and 4 bases at J, with 14 bases between. The CDR3 consists of 15 residues. The CDR3 coding sequence is TGCGCCAGCAGCTTGAGTTCCGGGATCGGCACTGAAGCTTTCTTT. It translates to CASSLSSGIGTEAFF. The full variable domain, in which reference TRBV5-1 and TRBJ1-1 provide the parts outside the CDR3, is KAGVTQTPRYLIKTRGQQVTLSCSPISGHRSVSWYQQTPGQGLQFLFEYFSETQRNKGNFPGRFSGRQFSNSRSEMNVSTLELGDSALYLCASSLSSGIGTEAFFGQGTRLTVV.